A selection of T cell receptor beta chains follows, all from one sample in a study of T cells after yellow fever vaccination. MiXCR, run by TCRdb on the 5' RACE reads, gives a single entry per CDR3 protein. The table includes 450,000 to 650,000 distinct CDR3 sequences, 13% detected once. Sequences were derived from PBMCs, sampled on the day of the yellow fever booster vaccination. The origin of the receptors is a man younger than 40 who received the YFV17D yellow fever vaccine. Both conserved end residues are part of each CDR3. The D gene is left open where the match is weak. Part of the rows lack a size; the others show once, few, many or a class for expanded clones.

v_call,d_call,j_call,clone_size,cdr3_nt,cdr3_aa
TRBV29-1,TRBD2,TRBJ2-7,few,TGCAGCGTAACCGGGACTAGCGCGAACGAGCAGTACTTC,CSVTGTSANEQYF
TRBV28,TRBD1,TRBJ1-5,-,TGTGCCAGCAGCAGGGGGACACTCGTCAATCAGCCCCAGCATTTT,CASSRGTLVNQPQHF
TRBV15,-,TRBJ2-3,few,TGTGCCACCAGCAGGGCAGGGGACAATACGCAGTATTTT,CATSRAGDNTQYF
TRBV21-1,-,TRBJ2-7,-,TGTGCCAGCAGCACATACCGGGACAGGGGCACAACTGGCGGGTCCAGCTCCTACGAGCAGTACTTC,CASSTYRDRGTTGGSSSYEQYF
TRBV20-1,TRBD2,TRBJ2-1,many,TGCAGTGCTAGCGGGAGGGGCTACAATGAGCAGTTCTTC,CSASGRGYNEQFF
TRBV20-1,-,TRBJ1-3,few,TGCAGTGCTAGGTCCGATCGAGGTGCGGGAAACACCATATATTTT,CSARSDRGAGNTIYF
TRBV18,-,TRBJ1-5,few,TGTGCCAGCTCACCAACTTGGGATAGCAATCAGCCCCAGCATTTT,CASSPTWDSNQPQHF
TRBV20-1,TRBD2,TRBJ2-2,few,TGCAGTGCTAGACTAGCGGGGCCCACCGGGGAGCTGTTTTTT,CSARLAGPTGELFF
TRBV7-2,-,TRBJ2-3,few,TGTGCCAGCAGCTACATGGCAGGGCTCACAGATACGCAGTATTTT,CASSYMAGLTDTQYF
TRBV28,TRBD2,TRBJ2-1,-,TGTGCCACCCTTAGCGGGGCCAGCTCCTACAATGAGCAGTTCTTC,CATLSGASSYNEQFF
TRBV20-1,TRBD1,TRBJ1-4,-,TGCAGTGCTAGAGTACAACAGGGGGCGGATAGGGAAAAACTGTTTTTT,CSARVQQGADREKLFF
TRBV7-2,TRBD2,TRBJ2-5,few,TGTGCCAGCAGCTTAGTAACTAGCGTTCAAGAGACCCAGTACTTC,CASSLVTSVQETQYF
TRBV6-1,-,TRBJ2-7,few,TGTGCCAGCAGTAGGGGACAAAGCTACGAGCAGTACTTC,CASSRGQSYEQYF
TRBV27,TRBD1,TRBJ2-7,few,TGTGCCAGCAGTTTACGGGGCTGGACAGGGGAACAGTACTTC,CASSLRGWTGEQYF
TRBV20-1,TRBD2,TRBJ2-5,-,TGCAGTGCTACGACTAGCGGGAGGGCTTTGCGACACCCCGGAGAGACCCAGTACTTC,CSATTSGRALRHPGETQYF
TRBV10-3,-,TRBJ2-5,-,TGTGCCATCAGAACTCAGTACCAAGAGACCCAGTACTTC,CAIRTQYQETQYF
TRBV5-1,-,TRBJ2-5,few,TGCGCCAGCAGCTTGGCCGCCAGGGCTTACCAAGAGACCCAGTACTTC,CASSLAARAYQETQYF
TRBV29-1,-,TRBJ2-1,-,TGCAGCGCCACCGCACCCTCAACCAATGAGCAGTTCTTC,CSATAPSTNEQFF
TRBV7-9,TRBD2,TRBJ2-6,-,TGTGCCAGCAGCAACATTTTAGCGGGATCTGGGGCCAACGTCCTGACTTTC,CASSNILAGSGANVLTF
TRBV28,-,TRBJ2-7,-,TGTGCCAGCCATTCTAGCAGCTACGAGCAGTACTTC,CASHSSSYEQYF
TRBV15,-,TRBJ2-3,few,TGTGCCACCAGCAGAGGAGGCAGTAGCACAGATACGCAGTATTTT,CATSRGGSSTDTQYF
TRBV20-1,-,TRBJ2-2,once,TGCAGTGCTCCAAGACAGTTGAACACCGGGGAGCTGTTTTTT,CSAPRQLNTGELFF
TRBV7-2,-,TRBJ2-7,-,TGTGCCAGCAGCCAAATACCTTACGAGCAGTACTTC,CASSQIPYEQYF
TRBV12-3/TRBV12-4,TRBD1,TRBJ2-6,-,TGTGTCAGCAGTCATCGGGGACAGGGCCCCTCTGGGGCCAACGTCCTGACTTTC,CVSSHRGQGPSGANVLTF
TRBV27,TRBD2,TRBJ2-1,few,TGTGCCAGCAGGCTTAGCGGGAGAAATGAGCAGTTCTTC,CASRLSGRNEQFF
TRBV19,-,TRBJ2-7,-,TGTGCCAGTAGTATAGACAACAGCTACGAGCAGTACTTC,CASSIDNSYEQYF
TRBV20-1,TRBD1,TRBJ1-1,-,TGCAGTGCCCAAACACGTCTTACCCGGACAGGTGAAGCTTTCTTT,CSAQTRLTRTGEAFF
TRBV20-1,-,TRBJ2-3,-,TGCAGTGCTAGACAGGGGGGAGATACGCAGTATTTT,CSARQGGDTQYF
TRBV5-1,-,TRBJ2-5,few,TGCGCCAGCAGCTTAGTCACAGAGACCCAGTACTTC,CASSLVTETQYF
TRBV3-1,-,TRBJ2-4,-,TGTGCCAGCAGCCAGAAGGCGGTAGGGGGGAACATTCAGTACTTC,CASSQKAVGGNIQYF
TRBV18,-,TRBJ2-7,-,TGTGCCAGCTCACCCTTCGGGTACGAGCAGTACTTC,CASSPFGYEQYF
TRBV20-1,TRBD1,TRBJ2-3,-,TGCAGTGCTTTTAGGACAGGGATAACAGATACGCAGTATTTT,CSAFRTGITDTQYF
TRBV5-1,-,TRBJ2-7,-,TGCGCCAGCAGCTTGGTCGAACTCTCCTACGAGCAGTACTTC,CASSLVELSYEQYF
TRBV20-1,TRBD1,TRBJ1-5,-,TGCAGCGCTAGGACAGGGGGAGTCAATCAGCCCCAGCATTTT,CSARTGGVNQPQHF
TRBV15,TRBD2,TRBJ2-1,few,TGTGCCACCAGATCGGCTAGCGGGTACAATGAGCAGTTCTTC,CATRSASGYNEQFF
TRBV7-9,-,TRBJ2-3,few,TGTGCCAGCAGAGAGAGCCCCCTCCTGGTCCCAACAGATACGCAGTATTTT,CASRESPLLVPTDTQYF
TRBV30,TRBD2,TRBJ2-1,few,TGTGCCTGGTGGGCGGGAGGGTGGTATGAGCAGTTCTTC,CAWWAGGWYEQFF
TRBV6-5,-,TRBJ2-3,-,TGTGACAGCATCTTACTAGCTTCTGCCACAGATACGCAGTATTTT,CDSILLASATDTQYF
TRBV12-3/TRBV12-4,TRBD2,TRBJ2-7,few,TGTGCCAGCAGTCTGACTAGCGGGAGCGAGCAGTACTTC,CASSLTSGSEQYF
TRBV6-8,TRBD2,TRBJ2-1,few,TGTGCCAGCAGCACTAGCGGGAGCTCTTATGAGCAGTTCTTC,CASSTSGSSYEQFF
TRBV6-5,TRBD2,TRBJ2-3,many,TGTGCCAGCAGTTACAGCACTAGCGGGAGAGGGGATACGCAGTATTTT,CASSYSTSGRGDTQYF
TRBV7-9,TRBD2,TRBJ2-3,-,TGTGCCAGCAGCTCGGCCGGGACTAGCTCCCACACAGATACGCAGTATTTT,CASSSAGTSSHTDTQYF
TRBV6-2/TRBV6-3,-,TRBJ2-7,few,TGTGCCAGCAGGGTGTACGGCGGGGCCTACGAGCAGTACTTC,CASRVYGGAYEQYF
TRBV24-1,TRBD2,TRBJ2-3,few,TGTGCCACCAGTGATCCTACTAGCGGGAGGGCATCGGATACGCAGTATTTT,CATSDPTSGRASDTQYF
TRBV5-1,-,TRBJ2-7,-,TGCGCCAGCAGCTTGGGCTTGGACAACTACGAGCAGTACTTC,CASSLGLDNYEQYF
TRBV11-2,-,TRBJ1-1,-,TGTGCCAGCAGCTTAGAAATGCGCAGGGGACTCATGAACACTGAAGCTTTCTTT,CASSLEMRRGLMNTEAFF
TRBV21-1,-,TRBJ1-2,few,TGTGCCAGCAGCCCAAAGGGGGGGACAGGGGCGCTACCGTATGGCTACACCTTC,CASSPKGGTGALPYGYTF
TRBV29-1,TRBD1,TRBJ1-1,-,TGCAGCGTTTTCGGACAGGGGGGACGGAACACTGAAGCTTTCTTT,CSVFGQGGRNTEAFF
TRBV27,-,TRBJ1-4,-,TGTGCCAGCAGTTTATCGAAATGGAATGAAAAACTGTTTTTT,CASSLSKWNEKLFF
TRBV5-1,-,TRBJ2-4,few,TGCGCCAGCAGCCCTCGGCCCCCCACGGACATTCAGTACTTC,CASSPRPPTDIQYF
TRBV29-1,-,TRBJ1-1,many,TGCAGCGTTGAGGGCACGAACACTGAAGCTTTCTTT,CSVEGTNTEAFF
TRBV21-1,-,TRBJ2-5,few,TGTGCCAGTCCCAGTCGCCAAGAGACCCAGTACTTC,CASPSRQETQYF
TRBV24-1,-,TRBJ2-1,few,TGTGCCACCAGTCAAGCTCGTAATGGTGAGCAGTTCTTC,CATSQARNGEQFF
TRBV2,-,TRBJ2-3,-,TGTGCCGTAGTAGGTAGAGATACGCAGTATTTT,CAVVGRDTQYF
TRBV6-2/TRBV6-3,TRBD2,TRBJ2-7,-,TGTGCCAGCACCAACGATCGGCGGGAGGTACCCTACGAGCAGTACTTC,CASTNDRREVPYEQYF